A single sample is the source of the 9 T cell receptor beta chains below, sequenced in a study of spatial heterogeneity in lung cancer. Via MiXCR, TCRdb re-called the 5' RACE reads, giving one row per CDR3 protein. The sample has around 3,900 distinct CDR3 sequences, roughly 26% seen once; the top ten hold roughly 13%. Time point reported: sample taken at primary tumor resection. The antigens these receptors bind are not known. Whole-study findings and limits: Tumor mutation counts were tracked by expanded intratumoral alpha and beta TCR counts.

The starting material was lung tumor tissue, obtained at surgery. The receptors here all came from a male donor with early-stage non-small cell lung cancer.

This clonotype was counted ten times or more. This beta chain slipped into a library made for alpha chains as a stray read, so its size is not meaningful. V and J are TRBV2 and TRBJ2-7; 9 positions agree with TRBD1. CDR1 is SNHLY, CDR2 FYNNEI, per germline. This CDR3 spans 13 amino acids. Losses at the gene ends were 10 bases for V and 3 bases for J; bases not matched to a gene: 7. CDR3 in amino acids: CAIPGQGNYEQYF. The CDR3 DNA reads TGTGCCATTCCGGGACAGGGAAACTACGAGCAGTACTTC.

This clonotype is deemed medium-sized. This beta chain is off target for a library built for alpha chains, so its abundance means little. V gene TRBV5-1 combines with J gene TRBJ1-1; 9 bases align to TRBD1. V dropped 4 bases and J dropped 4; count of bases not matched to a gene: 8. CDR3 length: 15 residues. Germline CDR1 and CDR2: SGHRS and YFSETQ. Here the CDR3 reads CASSPEGQGSTEAFF. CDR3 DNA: TGCGCCAGCAGCCCGGAGGGACAGGGATCCACTGAAGCTTTCTTT.

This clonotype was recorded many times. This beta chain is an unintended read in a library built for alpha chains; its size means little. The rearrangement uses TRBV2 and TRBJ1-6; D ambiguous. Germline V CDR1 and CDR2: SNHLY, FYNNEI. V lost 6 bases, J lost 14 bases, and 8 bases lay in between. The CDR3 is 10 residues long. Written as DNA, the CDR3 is TGTGCCAGCAGACACTCTTCCCTCCACTTT. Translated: CASRHSSLHF. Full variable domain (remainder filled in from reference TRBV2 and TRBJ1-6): EPEVTQTPSHQVTQMGQEVILRCVPISNHLYFYWYRQILGQKVEFLVSFYNNEISEKSEIFDDQFSVERPDGSNFTLKIRSTKLEDSAMYFCASRHSSLHFGNGTRLTVT.

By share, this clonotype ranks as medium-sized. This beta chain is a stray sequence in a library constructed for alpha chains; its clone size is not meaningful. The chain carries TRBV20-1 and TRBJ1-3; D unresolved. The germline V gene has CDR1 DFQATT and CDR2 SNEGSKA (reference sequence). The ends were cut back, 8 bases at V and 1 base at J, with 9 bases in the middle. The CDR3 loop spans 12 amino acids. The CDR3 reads CSTMGSGNTIYF. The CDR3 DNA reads TGCAGTACGATGGGGTCTGGAAACACCATATATTTT.

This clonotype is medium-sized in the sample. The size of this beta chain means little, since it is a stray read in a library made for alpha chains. The CDR3 bases are TGCAGTGCATGGACAGGGACGGGCAATCAGCCCCAGCATTTT. Residues: CSAWTGTGNQPQHF. The chain couples TRBV20-1 to TRBJ1-5; TRBD1 matches at 8 bases. The CDR3 is 14 amino acids. CDR1 and CDR2 (germline): DFQATT, SNEGSKA (reference sequence). V lost 6 bases, J lost 2 bases, and 6 bases stayed unmatched.

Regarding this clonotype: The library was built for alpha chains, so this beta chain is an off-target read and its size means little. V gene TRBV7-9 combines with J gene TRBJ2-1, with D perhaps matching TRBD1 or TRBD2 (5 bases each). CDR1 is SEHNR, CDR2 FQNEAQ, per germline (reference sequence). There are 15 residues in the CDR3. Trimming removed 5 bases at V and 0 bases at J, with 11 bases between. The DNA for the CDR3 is TGTGCCAGCAGCCCGGGACCGAGCTCCTACAATGAGCAGTTCTTC. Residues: CASSPGPSSYNEQFF.

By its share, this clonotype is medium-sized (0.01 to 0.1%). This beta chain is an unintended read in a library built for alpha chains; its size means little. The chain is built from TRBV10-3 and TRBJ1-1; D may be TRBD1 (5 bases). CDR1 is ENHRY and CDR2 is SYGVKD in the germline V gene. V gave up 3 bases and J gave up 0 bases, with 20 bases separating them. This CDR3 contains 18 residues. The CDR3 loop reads CAISEEMKGLGMNTEAFF. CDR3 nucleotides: TGTGCCATCAGTGAAGAGATGAAGGGGCTCGGGATGAACACTGAAGCTTTCTTT.

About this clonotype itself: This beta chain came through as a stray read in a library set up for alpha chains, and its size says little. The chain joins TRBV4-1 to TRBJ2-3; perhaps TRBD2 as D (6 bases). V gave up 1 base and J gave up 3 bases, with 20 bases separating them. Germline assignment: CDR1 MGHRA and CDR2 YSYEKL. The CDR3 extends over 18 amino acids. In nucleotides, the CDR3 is TGCGCCAGCAGCCAAGGGCGGGGTATCGGACGGTGGACAGATACGCAGTATTTT. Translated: CASSQGRGIGRWTDTQYF.

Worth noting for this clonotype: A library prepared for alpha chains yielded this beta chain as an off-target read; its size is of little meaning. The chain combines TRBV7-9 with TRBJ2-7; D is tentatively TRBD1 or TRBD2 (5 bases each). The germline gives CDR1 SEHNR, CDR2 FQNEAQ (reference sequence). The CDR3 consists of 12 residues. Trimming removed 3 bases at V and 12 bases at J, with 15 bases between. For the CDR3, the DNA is TGTGCCAGCAGCTTTGAGAGGGGAGTTGTGTACTTC. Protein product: CASSFERGVVYF. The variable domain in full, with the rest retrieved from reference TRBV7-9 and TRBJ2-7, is DTGVSQNPRHKITKRGQNVTFRCDPISEHNRLYWYRQTLGQGPEFLTYFQNEAQLEKSRLLSDRFSAERPKGSFSTLEIQRTEQGDSAMYLCASSFERGVVYFGPGTRLTVT.